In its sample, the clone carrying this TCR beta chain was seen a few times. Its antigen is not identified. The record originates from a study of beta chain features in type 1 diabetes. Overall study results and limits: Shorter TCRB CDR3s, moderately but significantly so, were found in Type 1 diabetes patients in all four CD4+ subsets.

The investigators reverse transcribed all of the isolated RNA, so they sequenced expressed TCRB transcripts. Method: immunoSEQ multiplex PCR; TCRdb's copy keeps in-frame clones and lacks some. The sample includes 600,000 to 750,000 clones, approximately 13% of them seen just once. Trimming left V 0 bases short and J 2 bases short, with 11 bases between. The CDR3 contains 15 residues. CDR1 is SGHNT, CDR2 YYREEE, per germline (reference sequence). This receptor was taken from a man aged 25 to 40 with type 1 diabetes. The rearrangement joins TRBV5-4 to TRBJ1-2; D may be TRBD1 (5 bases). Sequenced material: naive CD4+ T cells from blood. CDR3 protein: CASSLGQQANYGYTF. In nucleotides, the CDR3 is TGTGCCAGCAGCTTGGGCCAACAGGCCAACTATGGCTACACCTTC.